This entry lists 14 T cell receptor beta chains sequenced from one sample in a study of cytomegalovirus exposure and HLA in healthy donors. The PCR had 60 Vbeta and 13 Jbeta primers. Sequenced by immunoSEQ multiplex PCR; TCRdb stores in-frame clones only, minus some. The table lists 150,000 to 200,000 clones, around nine tenths of them singletons. The sample taken for sequencing was PBMCs. The receptor source for this set is a woman in her late teens or twenties in good health and CMV-seronegative.

The rearrangement uses TRBV19 and TRBJ1-6; 7 nucleotides match TRBD1. CDR3 length equals 14 residues. Germline loops: CDR1 LNHDA, CDR2 SQIVND (reference sequence). With V trimmed by 3 bases and J by 6 bases, 2 bases remained unmatched. CDR3 in amino acids: CASSIDRVNSPLHF. CDR3 coding DNA: TGTGCCAGTAGTATTGACAGGGTTAATTCACCCCTCCACTTT.

The chain has TRBV5-1 and TRBJ2-5, with 10 bases matching TRBD1. The J call may be faulty, since TRBJ2-7 better matches the DNA end. The CDR3 has 14 amino acids. Germline V gene lookup returns CDR1 SGHRS and CDR2 YFSETQ. DNA for the CDR3: TGCGCCAGCAGCTCCGGGACAGGGGATTACGAGCAGTACTTC. Translated, it gives CASSSGTGDYEQYF.

This sequence joins TRBV2 and TRBJ1-5; 7 bases are a match to TRBD1. The CDR3 runs to 15 residues. The junction had 3 bases not matched to a gene; V was cut back by 4 bases and J by 0 bases. The germline CDR1 and CDR2 sequences are SNHLY and FYNNEI. The CDR3: CASSGQGSSNQPQHF. CDR3 DNA sequence: TGTGCCAGCAGTGGACAGGGCTCTAGCAATCAGCCCCAGCATTTT.

The chain recombines TRBV7-9 with TRBJ2-3; possibly TRBD2 for D (6 bases). V was shortened by 3 bases and J by 1 base, with 20 bases between the two germline ends. The CDR3 sequence is 18 residues long. Germline assignment: CDR1 SEHNR and CDR2 FQNEAQ (reference sequence). The CDR3 DNA follows: TGTGCCAGCAGCTTTCCTCGCAACGGGGGAATGGGCACAGATACGCAGTATTTT. Its protein is CASSFPRNGGMGTDTQYF.

The V gene is TRBV7-9, the J gene TRBJ2-2; 7 nucleotides align to TRBD1. V lost 5 bases and J lost 6; bases outside the gene matches: 9. The CDR3 extends over 15 amino acids. CDR1 and CDR2 from the germline V gene are SEHNR and FQNEAQ (reference sequence). For the CDR3, the DNA is TGTGCCAGCAGCCCCCAGGGGGAGAGCCCCGGGGAGCTGTTTTTT. It specifies CASSPQGESPGELFF.

V usage is TRBV9 and J usage is TRBJ2-5; TRBD2 aligns across 8 bases. The germline V gene encodes CDR1 SGDLS and CDR2 YYNGEE. This CDR3 spans 13 amino acids. J gave up 5 bases and V 3 bases, and 3 bases lay outside the gene matches. The CDR3 nucleotides read TGTGCCAGCAGCGGACTAGCGAGGGAGACCCAGTACTTC. Its protein is CASSGLARETQYF.

The chain links TRBV18 to TRBJ1-2; 8 bases are shared with TRBD1. This CDR3 is 14 amino acids long. V lost 3 bases to trimming and J lost 4 bases; unmatched junction nucleotides: 4. Germline V gene lookup returns CDR1 KGHSH and CDR2 LQKENI. Written as DNA, the CDR3 is TGTGCCAGCTCACCTTCGACAGGGGTCTATGGCTACACCTTC. It is translated as CASSPSTGVYGYTF.

CDR3: CATWTGIGYTF. CDR3 coding DNA: TGTGCCACGTGGACAGGGATCGGCTACACCTTC. This chain uses TRBV19 with TRBJ1-2; TRBD1 matches 8 bases. The CDR3 totals 11 residues. The V gene end was trimmed by 10 bases and the J gene end by 8 bases; junction bases not matched to a gene: 6. Germline CDR1 reads LNHDA; CDR2 reads SQIVND (reference sequence).

The CDR3 DNA reads TGTGCCTCGGACAGGCAGTACGAGCAGTACTTC. This translates into CASDRQYEQYF. The chain carries TRBV30 and TRBJ2-7, with TRBD1 matching over 7 bases. CDR1 and CDR2 from the germline V gene are GTSNPN and SVGIG (reference sequence). This CDR3 spans 11 amino acids. J was trimmed by 4 bases and V by 7 bases; bases with no gene match: 4.

The rearrangement uses TRBV5-4 and TRBJ1-3, with D tentatively TRBD1 (5 bases). V lost 3 bases and J lost 3, with 22 bases in between. Germline V gene lookup returns CDR1 SGHNT and CDR2 YYREEE (reference sequence). This CDR3 comprises 18 residues. The CDR3 is CASSYVRTGGGHGNTIYF. The CDR3 DNA is TGTGCCAGCAGCTATGTGAGGACTGGGGGGGGTCATGGAAACACCATATATTTT.

The DNA of the CDR3 is TGTGCCAGCAGCTTCGGGACAGGGGGCTACGAGCAGTACTTC. This gives the protein CASSFGTGGYEQYF. The chain employs TRBV27 and TRBJ2-7, with TRBD1 matching 11 bases. This CDR3 comprises 14 residues. V was pared by 6 bases and J by 3 bases, with 4 bases of the junction left unmatched. The germline CDR1 and CDR2 sequences are MNHEY and SMNVEV (reference sequence).

The chain recombines TRBV27 with TRBJ1-1; D not certain. Per germline, CDR1 MNHEY and CDR2 SMNVEV (reference sequence). V was trimmed by 1 base and J by 1 base, leaving 4 bases between them. The CDR3 extends over 13 amino acids. CDR3 DNA: TGTGCCAGCAGTTTATTTAGGAACACTGAAGCTTTCTTT. Protein: CASSLFRNTEAFF.

This chain links TRBV5-1 with TRBJ1-1, with a tentative D call TRBD1 (5 bases). Trimming left V 3 bases short and J 9 bases short, with 12 bases between. Germline V gene sequence: CDR1 SGHRS, CDR2 YFSETQ. This CDR3 is built from 12 residues. The CDR3 here is CASSWGDGQAFF. CDR3 in DNA: TGCGCCAGCAGCTGGGGGGACGGACAAGCTTTCTTT.

This chain connects TRBV7-9 to TRBJ1-5; no clear D gene. The CDR3 runs 12 residues. V was pared by 3 bases and J by 5 bases, with 5 bases between. Germline CDR1 reads SEHNR; CDR2 reads FQNEAQ (reference sequence). The CDR3 sequence: CASSFNHQPQHF. In nucleotides, the CDR3 is TGTGCCAGCAGCTTTAATCATCAGCCCCAGCATTTT.